The 7 T cell receptor beta chains listed next were all sequenced from one sample in a study of cytomegalovirus exposure and HLA in healthy donors. Primers included in the PCR were 60 Vbeta and 13 Jbeta primers. Assay used: immunoSEQ multiplex PCR; TCRdb lists only in-frame clones, some missing. This sample has some 170,000 clones, with about 71% found just once. The sequencing sample was made of PBMCs. These receptors were obtained from a woman aged 25 to 39 in good health and CMV-seronegative.

This clone came up once. The rearrangement uses TRBV7-6 and TRBJ2-4; D unresolved. CDR1 is SGHVS, CDR2 FNYEAQ, per germline. V shed 3 bases and J shed 0 bases, with 12 bases lying between them. The CDR3 runs to 16 residues. The CDR3 sequence is CASSFRRQRAKNIQYF. CDR3 DNA: TGTGCCAGCAGCTTTAGGCGGCAGAGAGCCAAAAACATTCAGTACTTC.

The chain combines TRBV4-3 with TRBJ2-3; TRBD2 matches 10 bases. Germline-derived CDR1 and CDR2 are LGHNA and YSLEER. J was trimmed by 5 bases and V by 2 bases; bases with no gene match: 10. The CDR3 consists of 17 residues. This CDR3 reads CASSQTLAGESLDTQYF. The CDR3 DNA is TGCGCCAGCAGCCAAACCCTAGCGGGAGAAAGTTTAGATACGCAGTATTTT.

The CDR3 loop is CASSQDRTGVDEQFF. In DNA form, the CDR3 reads TGTGCCAGCAGTCAGGATAGGACAGGGGTGGATGAGCAGTTCTTC. The rearrangement joins TRBV2 to TRBJ2-1; the match to TRBD1 covers 9 bases. The CDR3 covers 15 residues. The germline V gene has CDR1 SNHLY and CDR2 FYNNEI. V lost 5 bases, J lost 8 bases, and 10 bases stayed unmatched. The entire variable domain, with the rest obtained from reference TRBV2 and TRBJ2-1, is as follows: EPEVTQTPSHQVTQMGQEVILRCVPISNHLYFYWYRQILGQKVEFLVSFYNNEISEKSEIFDDQFSVERPDGSNFTLKIRSTKLEDSAMYFCASSQDRTGVDEQFFGPGTRLTVL.

The genes are TRBV27 and TRBJ2-1; no firm D call. Trimming stripped 5 bases from V and 7 bases from J, with 18 bases between. The CDR3 contains 15 residues. In germline, CDR1 is MNHEY, CDR2 SMNVEV (reference sequence). CDR3 in amino acids: CASSPSVRHGNEQFF. The CDR3 bases are TGTGCCAGCAGTCCATCGGTACGACATGGGAATGAGCAGTTCTTC.

This rearrangement joins TRBV28 to TRBJ1-2; D call uncertain. This CDR3 region has 14 residues. The V end was cut by 6 bases, the J end by 2 bases, with 13 bases between. Germline V gives CDR1 MDHEN, CDR2 SYDVKM. The CDR3 is CASRPPAGNYGYTF. The CDR3 coding sequence is TGTGCCAGCAGACCACCGGCGGGGAACTATGGCTACACCTTC.

V gene TRBV7-2 combines with J gene TRBJ1-5; D is possibly TRBD1 (6 bases). The V gene lost 5 bases and the J gene lost 6 bases, with 11 bases spanning the gap. CDR3 length: 13 amino acids. Germline V gene data show CDR1 as SGHTA and CDR2 as FQGNSA. CDR3 amino acids: CASSRDIVQPQHF. CDR3 DNA sequence: TGTGCCAGCAGCCGGGACATCGTTCAGCCCCAGCATTTT.

This clone was recorded a few times. CDR3 in DNA: TGTGCCAGCAGGACAATAGGGGGGGACTATGGCTACACCTTC. This translates into CASRTIGGDYGYTF. This rearrangement joins TRBV6-1 to TRBJ1-2, with D maybe TRBD1 (6 bases). CDR3 size: 14 residues. The germline V gene encodes CDR1 MNHNS and CDR2 SASEGT. Trimming took 6 bases from V and 3 from J, leaving 14 bases between them.